One and the same sample provided the 21 T cell receptor beta chains below, sequenced in a study of blood T cell repertoires in COVID-19. Some clones are missing from TCRdb's copy, which holds only in-frame ones; the method was immunoSEQ multiplex PCR. Among over 120,000 clones listed, around 81% were seen once. Sequencing was carried out using peripheral blood. The receptor source for this set is a human donor in a cohort sampled during active COVID-19.

The chain couples TRBV27 to TRBJ2-1, with 15 bases matching TRBD2. This CDR3 is built from 18 residues. Trimming at V came to 2 bases and at J to 0 bases, leaving 2 bases not matched to a gene. Germline values: CDR1 MNHEY, CDR2 SMNVEV (reference sequence). DNA of the CDR3: TGTGCCAGCAGTTTAGGACTAGCGGGAGGGAGCTCCTACAATGAGCAGTTCTTC. Amino acid sequence: CASSLGLAGGSSYNEQFF.

V gene TRBV19 combines with J gene TRBJ2-7, with D hard to call. This CDR3 contains 13 residues. From germline, CDR1 is LNHDA and CDR2 SQIVND (reference sequence). V was shortened by 1 base and J by 4 bases, with 8 bases between the two germline ends. CDR3 sequence: CASSIAQFYEQYF. CDR3 in DNA: TGTGCCAGTAGTATAGCTCAGTTTTACGAGCAGTACTTC.

The gene calls are TRBV27 and TRBJ2-7; D is unresolved. CDR1 and CDR2 from the germline V gene are MNHEY and SMNVEV (reference sequence). This CDR3 region has 12 residues. The V end was cut by 3 bases, the J end by 7 bases, with 10 bases between. The CDR3 protein is CASSFLLREQYF. In nucleotides, the CDR3 is TGTGCCAGCAGTTTCCTCCTGAGAGAGCAGTACTTC.

The gene calls are TRBV28 and TRBJ1-6, with unresolved D. Germline CDR1 MDHEN, CDR2 SYDVKM. Between the trimmed V and J ends, which lost 5 bases and 9 bases, there was a span of 17 bases. The CDR3 has 15 residues. The CDR3 nucleotides read TGTGCCAGCAGTGCACCTAACCCTAGTGGTTCACCCCTCCACTTT. This gives the protein CASSAPNPSGSPLHF.

This rearrangement joins TRBV6-6 to TRBJ2-7; tentative D call: TRBD1 (6 bases). Per germline, CDR1 MNHNY and CDR2 SVGAGI (reference sequence). V was pared by 7 bases and J by 1 base, with 11 bases between. This CDR3 has 13 residues. The CDR3 bases are TGTGCCAGCACTTCCGGGACATCCTACGAGCAGTACTTC. This gives the protein CASTSGTSYEQYF.

V usage is TRBV4-3 and J usage is TRBJ2-1; D is uncertain. CDR1 LGHNA and CDR2 YSLEER come from the germline V gene. The CDR3 extends over 16 amino acids. The ends were cut back, 4 bases at V and 5 bases at J, with 18 bases in the middle. CDR3: CASSRVLDQRHNEQFF. DNA of the CDR3: TGCGCCAGCAGCCGCGTCTTGGATCAGAGGCACAATGAGCAGTTCTTC.

This chain links TRBV24-1 with TRBJ2-2; 7 bases are shared with TRBD1. The V gene's germline CDR1 is KGHDR and CDR2 SFDVKD. CDR3 length: 15 residues. V was pared by 6 bases and J by 4 bases, with 7 bases of the junction left unmatched. The CDR3 sequence is CATSPGTVSTGELFF. CDR3 nucleotides: TGTGCCACCAGTCCCGGGACAGTAAGCACCGGGGAGCTGTTTTTT.

The J gene is TRBJ2-7, the V gene TRBV18; 7 positions agree with TRBD2. Germline CDR1 is KGHSH and CDR2 is LQKENI. The junction had 9 bases not matched to a gene; V was cut back by 6 bases and J by 7 bases. This CDR3 comprises 13 residues. This CDR3 reads CASSPRGGEEQYF. DNA for the CDR3: TGTGCCAGCTCCCCCCGCGGGGGAGAGGAGCAGTACTTC.

CDR3 nucleotide sequence: TGTGCCAGTAGTGGGGCACTTATGAACACTGAAGCTTTCTTT. Translation: CASSGALMNTEAFF. The V call is TRBV19, the J call TRBJ1-1; weak D call: TRBD1 (5 bases). Trimming cost V 5 bases and J 0 bases, with 10 bases left between them. From germline, CDR1 is LNHDA and CDR2 SQIVND (reference sequence). The CDR3 has 14 amino acids. The variable domain in full, with the rest retrieved from reference TRBV19 and TRBJ1-1, is DGGITQSPKYLFRKEGQNVTLSCEQNLNHDAMYWYRQDPGQGLRLIYYSQIVNDFQKGDIAEGYSVSREKKESFPLTVTSAQKNPTAFYLCASSGALMNTEAFFGQGTRLTVV.

CDR3 DNA sequence: TGTGCCAGCAGTCTTACTAGCGGGGGATCCTACGAGCAGTACTTC. Its translation is CASSLTSGGSYEQYF. The V gene is TRBV7-9, the J gene TRBJ2-7; 11 bases agree with TRBD2. The CDR3 consists of 15 residues. V trimming: 6 bases; J trimming: 1 base; junction bases outside the gene matches: 5. The V gene's germline CDR1 is SEHNR and CDR2 FQNEAQ (reference sequence).

The chain combines TRBV7-2 with TRBJ2-7; TRBD2 matches 10 bases. CDR1 is SGHTA, CDR2 FQGNSA, per germline. The CDR3 runs to 15 residues. Trimming at V came to 1 base and at J to 4 bases, leaving 4 bases not matched to a gene. The CDR3 here is CASSLVLAGFYEQYF. The DNA for the CDR3 is TGTGCCAGCAGCTTAGTACTAGCGGGGTTTTACGAGCAGTACTTC.

CDR3 nucleotide sequence: TGTGCCAGCAGCTGGAGAGGGCGGGAAGATACGCAGTATTTT. It translates to CASSWRGREDTQYF. This sequence joins TRBV2 and TRBJ2-3, with a possible D match to TRBD2 (6 bases). Germline loops: CDR1 SNHLY, CDR2 FYNNEI. This CDR3 is 14 amino acids long. Trimming pared 6 bases from V and 5 bases from J, leaving 15 bases between. The whole variable domain, remainder taken from reference TRBV2 and TRBJ2-3, is EPEVTQTPSHQVTQMGQEVILRCVPISNHLYFYWYRQILGQKVEFLVSFYNNEISEKSEIFDDQFSVERPDGSNFTLKIRSTKLEDSAMYFCASSWRGREDTQYFGPGTRLTVL.

This clone was seen a few times. The rearrangement uses TRBV6-5 and TRBJ2-2; the match to TRBD1 covers 9 bases. Germline V gives CDR1 MNHEY, CDR2 SVGAGI. This CDR3 has 15 residues. J was trimmed by 5 bases and V by 6 bases; bases with no gene match: 7. The CDR3 nucleotides read TGTGCCAGCAGACAGGACAGGGGAAGTACCGGGGAGCTGTTTTTT. Its protein product is CASRQDRGSTGELFF.

The chain links TRBV3-1 (or the pseudogene TRBV3-2) to TRBJ2-3, with a possible D match to TRBD2 (7 bases). This CDR3 is 19 amino acids long. Trimming cost V 5 bases and J 1 base, with 25 bases left between them. CDR1 LGHDT and CDR2 YNNKEL come from the germline V gene (reference sequence). Here the CDR3 reads CASSEPGGAPVWGTDTQYF. For the CDR3, the DNA is TGTGCCAGCAGCGAGCCGGGGGGCGCCCCAGTGTGGGGCACAGATACGCAGTATTTT.

This clone was seen a single time. The chain is built from TRBV29-1 and TRBJ1-5; 9 positions match TRBD1. Germline CDR1 SQVTM, CDR2 ANQGSEA. J was trimmed by 4 bases and V by 5 bases; bases with no gene match: 3. The CDR3 runs to 13 residues. CDR3 nucleotide sequence: TGCAGCGTTCGACAGGGGGAAAATCAGCCCCAGCATTTT. Translation: CSVRQGENQPQHF. Combining the CDR3 with reference TRBV29-1 and TRBJ1-5 gives the whole variable domain SAVISQKPSRDICQRGTSLTIQCQVDSQVTMMFWYRQQPGQSLTLIATANQGSEATYESGFVIDKFPISRPNLTFSTLTVSNMSPEDSSIYLCSVRQGENQPQHFGDGTRLSIL.

As regards this clone: This sample includes further DNA sequences coding for the same CDR3. The J gene is TRBJ2-7, the V gene TRBV28; 8 bases align to TRBD2. Germline values: CDR1 MDHEN, CDR2 SYDVKM. The CDR3 extends over 14 amino acids. Trimming removed 4 bases from V and 1 base from J; junction bases left unmatched: 3. The DNA of the CDR3 is TGTGCCAGCAGTTCCAGCGGGAGATCCTACGAGCAGTACTTC. Amino acids: CASSSSGRSYEQYF.

The J gene is TRBJ2-7, the V gene TRBV28, with 10 positions matching TRBD2. V lost 4 bases to trimming and J lost 3 bases; unmatched junction nucleotides: 12. The CDR3 length is 17 residues. The germline V gene has CDR1 MDHEN and CDR2 SYDVKM. CDR3 region: CASSSPPSSGRVYEQYF. The CDR3 DNA follows: TGTGCCAGCAGTTCACCCCCCTCGAGCGGGAGGGTCTACGAGCAGTACTTC.

The chain couples TRBV19 to TRBJ2-7, with D possibly matching TRBD2 (5 bases). The CDR3 spans 13 residues. Germline V lookup: CDR1 LNHDA, CDR2 SQIVND (reference sequence). V was pared by 1 base and J by 5 bases, with 9 bases between. The CDR3 sequence: CASSIVGGNEQYF. In DNA, the CDR3 is TGTGCCAGTAGTATAGTAGGAGGCAACGAGCAGTACTTC. Supplemented by reference TRBV19 and TRBJ2-7, the full variable domain reads DGGITQSPKYLFRKEGQNVTLSCEQNLNHDAMYWYRQDPGQGLRLIYYSQIVNDFQKGDIAEGYSVSREKKESFPLTVTSAQKNPTAFYLCASSIVGGNEQYFGPGTRLTVT.

The rearrangement links TRBV7-9 to TRBJ2-7, with D possibly matching TRBD2 (5 bases). The CDR3 covers 14 residues. CDR1 and CDR2 (germline): SEHNR, FQNEAQ (reference sequence). Trimming left V 1 base short and J 1 base short, with 8 bases between. This CDR3 reads CASSLVGGSYEQYF. The CDR3 region has the DNA TGTGCCAGCAGCTTAGTAGGAGGTTCCTACGAGCAGTACTTC.

The chain recombines TRBV28 with TRBJ2-2, with TRBD2 identical over 8 bases. Germline CDR1 and CDR2: MDHEN and SYDVKM. With 5 bases clipped from V and 5 bases from J, the junction kept 13 bases outside the gene matches. This CDR3 comprises 17 residues. The CDR3 region has the DNA TGTGCCAGCAGTACCCTCACCGGGACTAGGGGGACCGGGGAGCTGTTTTTT. Its translation: CASSTLTGTRGTGELFF.

The chain employs TRBV7-9 and TRBJ2-3; 7 bases are a match to TRBD1. The CDR3 sequence is 15 residues long. CDR1 SEHNR and CDR2 FQNEAQ come from the germline V gene (reference sequence). V lost 5 bases and J lost 2; bases outside the gene matches: 7. This CDR3 is CASSGRQGPTDTQYF. Here the CDR3 DNA reads TGTGCCAGCAGCGGACGACAGGGACCCACAGATACGCAGTATTTT.